The rows below give T cell receptor beta chains drawn from one sample of a study of shared T cell receptors in the human thymus. Generated by immunoSEQ multiplex PCR, the TCRdb table keeps only in-frame clones and is missing some. The sample records some 760,000 clones, 70% to 90% being singletons. The sample was also linked to a second study, of human thymus T cells.

Input material: thymocytes. Source of these receptors: a girl younger than two with a congenital heart defect. CDR3s include the opening cysteine and the closing phenylalanine or tryptophan.

TRBV14	CASSSDSVNTEAFF
TRBV5-6	CASSSTSRMNTGELFF
TRBV6-5	CASRTQGDTQYF
TRBV5-4	CASSLGYRGGETQYF
TRBV29-1	CSVEDVGQPYGYTF
TRBV2	CASSETTGGRPNEKLFF
TRBV4-1	CASSQDLAPKRTGEQYF
TRBV2	CASSPRTKYYEQYF
TRBV14	CASSQFHDRGPREQYF
TRBV19	CASSIRGSIYEQYF
TRBV7-6	CASRQGSRGYVNNSPLHF
TRBV4-1	CASSQEFGTVYGYTF
TRBV28	CASSITGTAYNSPLHF
TRBV5-6	CASSPRQGAYEQYF
TRBV7-2	CASSLVIRGYGYTF
TRBV5-6	CASSPGQYEKLFF
TRBV7-2	CASSPAGQVDEQYF
TRBV6-5	CASSPKGGCTEAFF
TRBV5-6	CASSLDPGGGAPISNEQFF
TRBV2	CASSELLLNTGELFF
TRBV5-5	CASSSRGWGCTDTQYF
TRBV4-1	CASSHRQGTGDYNEQFF
TRBV27	CASSLSRQGAREQYF
TRBV5-5	CASSLFGEDTIYF
TRBV5-5	CASSFRDTTNYGYTF
TRBV7-2	CASSLDSPGSGNTIYF
TRBV19	CASSIEGQGAAYEQYF
TRBV28	CASSFSDRGGGETQYF
TRBV7-6	CASARGQGTYEQYF
TRBV19	CASSTLRDRDRDFDRGNQPQHF
TRBV4-1	CASSQARGLFSPLHF
TRBV5-4	CASSSFAGGHGYTF
TRBV9	CASSVVPRSNGSTGNSPLHF
TRBV19	CASSTSWENTQYF
TRBV6-5	CASRISGGATGELFF
TRBV7-2	CASSATGGQETQYF
TRBV7-3	CASSLHSGETQYF
TRBV20-1	CSASQGLGYTF
TRBV5-1	CASSPMTGPHPEAFF
TRBV11-1	CASSLRGPQETQYF